Listed below are T cell receptor beta chains from one sample, sequenced in a study of early T cells in non-severe SARS-CoV-2 infection. TCRdb re-called the 5' RACE reads through MiXCR, storing one row per CDR3 protein. The sample yields 55,000 to 85,000 distinct CDR3 sequences, approximately 15% seen once. Specimen: whole blood. Receptors originate from an adult who was a healthcare worker with PCR-confirmed SARS-CoV-2 infection or an uninfected control (not recorded which). CDR3s include the opening cysteine and the closing phenylalanine or tryptophan. Each record gives: V gene, J gene, clone size, D gene, CDR3 protein, CDR3 DNA. D genes are given only for firm matches. The size field is filled for only some rows; it gives once, few, many or a size class.

V gene: TRBV5-1
J gene: TRBJ2-7
clone size: .
D gene: .
CDR3 protein: CASSLVVGYEQYF
CDR3 DNA: TGCGCCAGCAGCTTGGTAGTTGGATACGAGCAGTACTTC

V gene: TRBV29-1
J gene: TRBJ2-3
clone size: .
D gene: .
CDR3 protein: CSVDIRPGTDTQYF
CDR3 DNA: TGCAGCGTTGATATTAGGCCCGGCACAGATACGCAGTATTTT

V gene: TRBV29-1
J gene: TRBJ2-2
clone size: few
D gene: TRBD1
CDR3 protein: CSAVRDRNTGELFF
CDR3 DNA: TGCAGCGCTGTCCGGGACAGAAACACCGGGGAGCTGTTTTTT

V gene: TRBV2
J gene: TRBJ2-5
clone size: many
D gene: .
CDR3 protein: CASSESGRLETQYF
CDR3 DNA: TGTGCCAGCAGTGAATCAGGGAGGTTGGAGACCCAGTACTTC

V gene: TRBV12-3/TRBV12-4
J gene: TRBJ2-1
clone size: few
D gene: .
CDR3 protein: CASSFSGGRYNEQFF
CDR3 DNA: TGTGCCAGCAGTTTTAGTGGGGGCCGCTACAATGAGCAGTTCTTC

V gene: TRBV7-8
J gene: TRBJ2-1
clone size: few
D gene: .
CDR3 protein: CASSLLGALDEQFF
CDR3 DNA: TGTGCCAGCAGCCTTCTGGGAGCGTTAGATGAGCAGTTCTTC

V gene: TRBV6-5
J gene: TRBJ2-7
clone size: .
D gene: .
CDR3 protein: CASSYSVGGAGEQYF
CDR3 DNA: TGTGCCAGCAGTTACTCGGTTGGAGGGGCAGGCGAGCAGTACTTC

V gene: TRBV7-2
J gene: TRBJ2-7
clone size: few
D gene: TRBD1
CDR3 protein: CASSLFWSPTGVSYEQYF
CDR3 DNA: TGTGCCAGCAGCTTATTCTGGTCCCCGACAGGGGTGTCATACGAGCAGTACTTC

V gene: TRBV20-1
J gene: TRBJ2-5
clone size: many
D gene: .
CDR3 protein: CSARDGGHQETQYF
CDR3 DNA: TGCAGTGCTAGAGATGGGGGACACCAAGAGACCCAGTACTTC

V gene: TRBV25-1
J gene: TRBJ1-1
clone size: .
D gene: .
CDR3 protein: CASSQAGASTKAFF
CDR3 DNA: TGTGCCAGCAGCCAGGCGGGCGCTTCAACCAAAGCTTTCTTT

V gene: TRBV7-2
J gene: TRBJ1-3
clone size: many
D gene: TRBD1
CDR3 protein: CASSREQGAAGFSGNTIYF
CDR3 DNA: TGTGCCAGCAGCCGTGAACAGGGGGCGGCGGGGTTCTCTGGAAACACCATATATTTT

V gene: TRBV3-1
J gene: TRBJ1-6
clone size: few
D gene: .
CDR3 protein: CASSRALDTVNSPLHF
CDR3 DNA: TGTGCCAGCAGCCGCGCTTTGGATACGGTTAACTCACCCCTCCACTTT

V gene: TRBV7-3
J gene: TRBJ2-1
clone size: few
D gene: TRBD1
CDR3 protein: CASSSPGQGMRQFF
CDR3 DNA: TGTGCCAGCAGCTCACCGGGACAGGGAATGAGACAGTTCTTC

V gene: TRBV3-1
J gene: TRBJ1-1
clone size: many
D gene: .
CDR3 protein: CASSQNHPGGRGTEAFF
CDR3 DNA: TGTGCCAGCAGCCAAAATCACCCGGGGGGGAGGGGAACTGAAGCTTTCTTT

V gene: TRBV6-5
J gene: TRBJ1-1
clone size: .
D gene: .
CDR3 protein: CASSSDWGPTEAFF
CDR3 DNA: TGTGCCAGCAGCTCCGATTGGGGACCCACTGAAGCTTTCTTT

V gene: TRBV9
J gene: TRBJ1-5
clone size: few
D gene: .
CDR3 protein: CASSVGGTEALEPQHF
CDR3 DNA: TGTGCCAGCAGCGTAGGAGGGACGGAGGCACTGGAGCCCCAGCATTTT

V gene: TRBV20-1
J gene: TRBJ2-3
clone size: few
D gene: TRBD2
CDR3 protein: CSASAEASGGRLDTQYF
CDR3 DNA: TGCAGTGCTAGCGCTGAGGCTAGCGGGGGGCGGTTAGATACGCAGTATTTT

V gene: TRBV3-1
J gene: TRBJ2-3
clone size: .
D gene: TRBD2
CDR3 protein: CASSRTSGGSSTDTQYF
CDR3 DNA: TGTGCCAGCAGCCGGACTAGCGGGGGGTCTAGCACAGATACGCAGTATTTT

V gene: TRBV6-1
J gene: TRBJ2-7
clone size: .
D gene: .
CDR3 protein: CASKEGHGGNYEQYF
CDR3 DNA: TGTGCCAGCAAAGAAGGACACGGAGGGAACTACGAGCAGTACTTC

V gene: TRBV28
J gene: TRBJ2-1
clone size: few
D gene: .
CDR3 protein: CASSSLGITYNEQFF
CDR3 DNA: TGTGCCAGCAGTTCGCTCGGCATCACCTACAATGAGCAGTTCTTC

V gene: TRBV27
J gene: TRBJ1-6
clone size: many
D gene: .
CDR3 protein: CASSTGTDIPTLHF
CDR3 DNA: TGTGCCAGCAGTACCGGGACCGACATCCCCACCCTCCACTTT

V gene: TRBV20-1
J gene: TRBJ1-5
clone size: many
D gene: .
CDR3 protein: CSARWMTEIQHF
CDR3 DNA: TGCAGTGCTAGATGGATGACAGAAATACAGCATTTT

V gene: TRBV11-2
J gene: TRBJ2-5
clone size: .
D gene: TRBD2
CDR3 protein: CASSALAGRQETQYF
CDR3 DNA: TGTGCCAGCAGCGCCCTAGCGGGGCGACAAGAGACCCAGTACTTC

V gene: TRBV20-1
J gene: TRBJ2-3
clone size: .
D gene: .
CDR3 protein: CSARDPAAQHTDTQYF
CDR3 DNA: TGCAGTGCTAGAGATCCAGCGGCCCAGCACACAGATACGCAGTATTTT

V gene: TRBV7-2
J gene: TRBJ1-1
clone size: .
D gene: .
CDR3 protein: CASSLVVDNTEAFF
CDR3 DNA: TGTGCCAGCAGCTTAGTAGTTGATAACACTGAAGCTTTCTTT

V gene: TRBV5-1
J gene: TRBJ2-7
clone size: .
D gene: .
CDR3 protein: CASSLGTTNRRSEQYF
CDR3 DNA: TGCGCCAGCAGCTTGGGGACAACCAACCGGAGGTCCGAGCAGTACTTC

V gene: TRBV25-1
J gene: TRBJ2-5
clone size: few
D gene: TRBD2
CDR3 protein: CASSEWGRVGRETQYF
CDR3 DNA: TGTGCCAGCAGTGAATGGGGGAGGGTTGGACGAGAGACCCAGTACTTC

V gene: TRBV28
J gene: TRBJ2-7
clone size: many
D gene: .
CDR3 protein: CASSPPGPGPYEQYF
CDR3 DNA: TGTGCCAGCAGTCCTCCGGGACCAGGGCCCTACGAGCAGTACTTC

V gene: TRBV11-2
J gene: TRBJ2-7
clone size: few
D gene: .
CDR3 protein: CASSAPGSTGRTYEQYF
CDR3 DNA: TGTGCCAGCAGCGCGCCCGGGTCCACAGGGCGAACCTACGAGCAGTACTTC

V gene: TRBV3-1
J gene: TRBJ1-4
clone size: .
D gene: .
CDR3 protein: CASSARDRREKLFF
CDR3 DNA: TGTGCCAGCAGCGCTCGGGACCGTCGGGAAAAACTGTTTTTT

V gene: TRBV7-2
J gene: TRBJ1-4
clone size: few
D gene: TRBD1
CDR3 protein: CASSLGQGYEKLFF
CDR3 DNA: TGTGCCAGCAGCTTAGGACAGGGGTACGAAAAACTGTTTTTT

V gene: TRBV12-3/TRBV12-4
J gene: TRBJ2-7
clone size: .
D gene: TRBD1
CDR3 protein: CASSGTGGVSYEQYF
CDR3 DNA: TGTGCCAGCAGTGGGACAGGCGGAGTCTCCTACGAGCAGTACTTC

V gene: TRBV18
J gene: TRBJ2-3
clone size: many
D gene: .
CDR3 protein: CASSPRLYSEGDTQYF
CDR3 DNA: TGTGCCAGCTCACCAAGACTGTACTCTGAGGGAGATACGCAGTATTTT

V gene: TRBV15
J gene: TRBJ2-3
clone size: many
D gene: .
CDR3 protein: CATSRDDTDTQYF
CDR3 DNA: TGTGCCACCAGCAGAGATGATACAGATACGCAGTATTTT

V gene: TRBV7-6
J gene: TRBJ2-3
clone size: few
D gene: .
CDR3 protein: CASSLEAVPTGTDTQYF
CDR3 DNA: TGTGCCAGCAGCTTAGAAGCCGTCCCCACCGGGACAGATACGCAGTATTTT

V gene: TRBV12-3/TRBV12-4
J gene: TRBJ1-3
clone size: .
D gene: .
CDR3 protein: CASSRSGPGNTIYF
CDR3 DNA: TGTGCCAGCAGCCGCTCAGGCCCAGGAAACACCATATATTTT

V gene: TRBV6-5
J gene: TRBJ1-1
clone size: .
D gene: TRBD1
CDR3 protein: CASSTTGGKAEAFF
CDR3 DNA: TGTGCCAGCAGCACTACAGGGGGTAAGGCTGAAGCTTTCTTT

V gene: TRBV6-6
J gene: TRBJ2-3
clone size: .
D gene: TRBD1
CDR3 protein: CASSSGTGRDTQYF
CDR3 DNA: TGTGCCAGCAGTTCCGGGACAGGGAGGGATACGCAGTATTTT

V gene: TRBV2
J gene: TRBJ1-4
clone size: few
D gene: TRBD1
CDR3 protein: CASRRDREGEKLFF
CDR3 DNA: TGTGCCAGCAGGAGAGACAGGGAGGGAGAAAAACTGTTTTTT

V gene: TRBV28
J gene: TRBJ1-4
clone size: few
D gene: .
CDR3 protein: CASRGYGEGGEKLFF
CDR3 DNA: TGTGCCAGCAGGGGATACGGCGAAGGTGGCGAAAAACTGTTTTTT

V gene: TRBV11-1
J gene: TRBJ2-1
clone size: few
D gene: .
CDR3 protein: CASSPGLSYEQFF
CDR3 DNA: TGTGCCAGCAGCCCCGGACTGTCCTATGAGCAGTTCTTC

V gene: TRBV29-1
J gene: TRBJ2-1
clone size: .
D gene: .
CDR3 protein: CSARGPQNNEQFF
CDR3 DNA: TGCAGCGCCCGGGGACCACAAAACAATGAGCAGTTCTTC

V gene: TRBV29-1
J gene: TRBJ1-2
clone size: many
D gene: .
CDR3 protein: CSVEQGLQIGYTF
CDR3 DNA: TGCAGCGTAGAACAGGGCCTACAGATTGGCTACACCTTC

V gene: TRBV12-3/TRBV12-4
J gene: TRBJ2-5
clone size: .
D gene: TRBD2
CDR3 protein: CASTLGTASGKTQYF
CDR3 DNA: TGTGCCAGCACCTTGGGCACTGCTAGCGGAAAGACCCAGTACTTC

V gene: TRBV5-1
J gene: TRBJ2-1
clone size: .
D gene: TRBD2
CDR3 protein: CASSSTSGNNEQFF
CDR3 DNA: TGCGCCAGCAGCTCAACTAGCGGCAACAATGAGCAGTTCTTC

V gene: TRBV5-4
J gene: TRBJ2-7
clone size: many
D gene: TRBD1
CDR3 protein: CASSLGDRGFTYEQYF
CDR3 DNA: TGTGCCAGCAGCCTGGGGGACAGGGGTTTTACCTACGAGCAGTACTTC

V gene: TRBV7-8
J gene: TRBJ2-1
clone size: many
D gene: TRBD2
CDR3 protein: CASNMPGTSSFEQFF
CDR3 DNA: TGTGCCAGCAACATGCCCGGGACTAGCTCCTTTGAGCAGTTCTTC

V gene: TRBV7-2
J gene: TRBJ1-3
clone size: few
D gene: .
CDR3 protein: CASSLVSGSPSGNTIYF
CDR3 DNA: TGTGCCAGCAGCTTAGTCTCCGGATCCCCCTCTGGAAACACCATATATTTT

V gene: TRBV12-3/TRBV12-4
J gene: TRBJ1-1
clone size: .
D gene: .
CDR3 protein: CASSLTGITEAFF
CDR3 DNA: TGTGCCAGCAGCTTAACAGGAATCACTGAAGCTTTCTTT

V gene: TRBV20-1
J gene: TRBJ1-6
clone size: .
D gene: TRBD1
CDR3 protein: CSATLGGTGHSPLHF
CDR3 DNA: TGCAGTGCCACCCTTGGCGGGACAGGGCATTCACCCCTCCACTTT

V gene: TRBV6-2/TRBV6-3
J gene: TRBJ2-1
clone size: .
D gene: .
CDR3 protein: CASSYIMGTLSNEQFF
CDR3 DNA: TGTGCCAGCAGTTACATTATGGGGACTCTCAGCAATGAGCAGTTCTTC